The 21 T cell receptor beta chains below come from one sample, sequenced in a study of blood T cell repertoires in COVID-19. Generated by immunoSEQ multiplex PCR, the TCRdb table keeps only in-frame clones and is missing some. The table records around 200,000 clones, 80% to 90% of them present only once. Sample: PBMCs or T cells enriched from blood (not recorded which). These receptors all stem from a woman aged 40 to 55 with acute COVID-19.

The V and J genes are TRBV12-3 or TRBV12-4 and TRBJ1-3; the D gene is possibly TRBD1 (5 bases). CDR3 size: 12 residues. Trimming left V 6 bases short and J 8 bases short, with 11 bases between. The CDR3 nucleotides are TGTGCCAGCAGCCCGACAGCTGACACCATATATTTT. The encoded protein is CASSPTADTIYF.

The gene calls are TRBV2 and TRBJ1-3; D is unclear. V was trimmed by 3 bases and J by 0 bases, leaving 9 bases between them. The CDR3 runs 15 residues. Germline values: CDR1 SNHLY, CDR2 FYNNEI. The CDR3 coding sequence is TGTGCCAGCAGTGAGGGGAGGGTCTCTGGAAACACCATATATTTT. Its translation is CASSEGRVSGNTIYF.

The chain has TRBV5-6 and TRBJ2-7; possible D gene TRBD1, 5 bases. There are 13 residues in the CDR3. From germline, CDR1 is SGHDT and CDR2 YYEEEE. V lost 3 bases, J lost 1 base, and 8 bases lay in between. CDR3 DNA sequence: TGTGCCAGCAGCTCCTCAGGGTCCTACGAGCAGTACGTC. This encodes CASSSSGSYEQYV.

As to this clone: This same CDR3 is encoded by further DNA sequences in the sample. V and J are TRBV27 and TRBJ2-2; D might be TRBD2 (7 bases). The CDR3 extends over 14 amino acids. Trimming pared 6 bases from V and 2 bases from J, leaving 10 bases between. CDR1 is MNHEY, CDR2 SMNVEV, per germline (reference sequence). The CDR3 region is CASRRGGNTGELFF. DNA for the CDR3: TGTGCCAGCAGGAGGGGGGGAAACACCGGGGAGCTGTTTTTT.

This clone is a singleton in its sample. V and J are TRBV12-3 or TRBV12-4 and TRBJ1-2; 8 bases line up with TRBD1. The CDR3 covers 13 residues. V was pared by 6 bases and J by 7 bases, with 7 bases of the junction left unmatched. CDR3: CASRGQEEGGYTF. The CDR3 coding sequence is TGTGCCAGCAGGGGACAGGAGGAGGGTGGCTACACCTTC.

This rearrangement joins TRBV7-2 to TRBJ1-1, with 7 bases matching TRBD1. Germline CDR1 SGHTA, CDR2 FQGNSA. J lost 1 base, V lost 2 bases, and 7 bases had no gene match. The CDR3 covers 16 residues. DNA of the CDR3: TGTGCCAGCAGCTTACGGCCGACAGGGAGGAACACTGAAGCTTTCTTT. As protein: CASSLRPTGRNTEAFF. The full variable domain, in which reference TRBV7-2 and TRBJ1-1 provide the parts outside the CDR3, is GAGVSQSPSNKVTEKGKDVELRCDPISGHTALYWYRQSLGQGLEFLIYFQGNSAPDKSGLPSDRFSAERTGGSVSTLTIQRTQQEDSAVYLCASSLRPTGRNTEAFFGQGTRLTVV.

The chain is built from TRBV9 and TRBJ1-2; no clear D gene. V shed 0 bases and J shed 11 bases, with 17 bases lying between them. The germline CDR1 and CDR2 sequences are SGDLS and YYNGEE. CDR3 length: 14 residues. The CDR3 loop is CASSVGVGSLRYTF. The CDR3 DNA follows: TGTGCCAGCAGCGTAGGGGTAGGCTCTTTGAGGTACACCTTC.

This chain uses TRBV7-9 with TRBJ2-1, with TRBD2 matching 8 bases. The CDR3 has 14 residues. Germline-derived CDR1 and CDR2 are SEHNR and FQNEAQ (reference sequence). Germline trimming cut 3 bases from V and 4 bases from J; bases unmatched to any gene: 2. The CDR3 loop reads CASSFGGVYNEQFF. The CDR3 nucleotides are TGTGCCAGCAGCTTCGGGGGGGTTTACAATGAGCAGTTCTTC.

V gene TRBV5-4 combines with J gene TRBJ1-2; 7 bases align to TRBD1. CDR1 is SGHNT and CDR2 is YYREEE in the germline V gene (reference sequence). Losses at the gene ends were 4 bases for V and 8 bases for J; bases not matched to a gene: 5. The CDR3 spans 12 residues. In DNA, the CDR3 is TGTGCCAGCAGCATGACAGGGCTGGGCTACACCTTC. It yields the protein CASSMTGLGYTF.

This chain uses TRBV7-2 with TRBJ2-5, with 7 bases that match TRBD2. The CDR3 has 14 residues. Germline loops: CDR1 SGHTA, CDR2 FQGNSA. V shed 1 base and J 4 bases; nucleotides not matched to a gene: 3. Here the CDR3 reads CASSLVGLVETQYF. The CDR3 DNA is TGTGCCAGCAGCTTAGTCGGACTAGTAGAGACCCAGTACTTC.

This clone occurred many times. The chain recombines TRBV7-8 with TRBJ1-6; 9 bases are a match to TRBD1. Germline V CDR1 and CDR2: SGHVS, FQNEAQ. Unmatched junction bases numbered 5, after V lost 4 bases and J lost 10 bases. The CDR3 spans 14 residues. The CDR3 is CASSSDRGKSPLHF. As DNA, the CDR3 is TGTGCCAGCAGCTCGGACAGGGGTAAATCACCCCTCCACTTT.

J is TRBJ1-1 and V is TRBV5-1; TRBD1 matches 7 bases. With 0 bases clipped from V and 10 bases from J, the junction kept 12 bases outside the gene matches. This CDR3 region has 15 residues. Germline V gives CDR1 SGHRS, CDR2 YFSETQ. The chain's CDR3 is CASSLANSEGAGAFF. The CDR3 DNA sequence: TGCGCCAGCAGCTTGGCCAACAGCGAGGGGGCAGGAGCTTTCTTT.

The V and J genes are TRBV7-2 and TRBJ1-5; D unresolved. V was shortened by 0 bases and J by 3 bases, with 9 bases between the two germline ends. The CDR3 runs to 15 residues. CDR1 is SGHTA and CDR2 is FQGNSA in the germline V gene. The CDR3 nucleotides are TGTGCCAGCAGCTTAGCGGGCCAGGTCAATCAGCCCCAGCATTTT. It translates to CASSLAGQVNQPQHF.

The CDR3 DNA reads TGTGCCATCAGTGAGGATAGCCAATTAGGGCAGTTCTTC. Translation: CAISEDSQLGQFF. The chain joins TRBV10-3 to TRBJ2-1; D is unresolved. The germline V and J ends were trimmed by 2 bases and 12 bases, with 14 bases remaining between them. CDR1 and CDR2 (germline): ENHRY, SYGVKD. The CDR3 spans 13 residues.

The chain employs TRBV20-1 and TRBJ2-1; a weak D match, TRBD2 (6 bases). From germline, CDR1 is DFQATT and CDR2 SNEGSKA (reference sequence). There are 15 residues in the CDR3. Trimming took 3 bases from V and 1 from J, leaving 13 bases between them. The CDR3 sequence is CSASLAGPSYNEQFF. The CDR3 bases are TGCAGTGCTAGTTTGGCGGGGCCTTCCTACAATGAGCAGTTCTTC.

This clone was detected once. V usage is TRBV24-1 and J usage is TRBJ1-3; no reliable D call. Looked up from germline, CDR1 is KGHDR and CDR2 is SFDVKD. This CDR3 is built from 14 residues. Trimming removed 4 bases at V and 4 bases at J, with 10 bases between. The CDR3 here is CATSDSSKGNTIYF. The DNA for the CDR3 is TGTGCCACCAGTGACTCTTCTAAGGGAAACACCATATATTTT.

The genes are TRBV6-4 and TRBJ1-2; 10 nucleotides match TRBD1. The length of the CDR3 is 16 residues. V lost 5 bases, J lost 1 base, and 7 bases stayed unmatched. Germline V gene sequence: CDR1 MRHNA, CDR2 SNTAGT. CDR3 nucleotide sequence: TGTGCCAGCAGTCCGGGACAGGGGAACCTTAACTATGGCTACACCTTC. This sequence encodes CASSPGQGNLNYGYTF.

The rearrangement joins TRBV3-1 (or the pseudogene TRBV3-2) to TRBJ1-2; 8 bases match TRBD1. Germline loops: CDR1 LGHDT, CDR2 YNNKEL (reference sequence). V shed 5 bases and J 4 bases; nucleotides not matched to a gene: 12. The CDR3 has 16 amino acids. The CDR3 reads CASSAQTGTGSYGYTF. The CDR3 nucleotides are TGTGCCAGCAGCGCGCAAACCGGGACAGGTTCCTATGGCTACACCTTC.

This chain links TRBV18 with TRBJ2-7; D perhaps matches TRBD1 (6 bases). CDR1 and CDR2 from the germline V gene are KGHSH and LQKENI. CDR3 length: 13 residues. Between the trimmed V and J ends, which lost 4 bases and 3 bases, there was a span of 10 bases. CDR3 loop: CASSQDRGYEQYF. CDR3 bases: TGTGCCAGCTCACAGGACAGAGGCTACGAGCAGTACTTC.

The chain carries TRBV10-1 and TRBJ2-2, with a possible D match to TRBD2 (6 bases). The V and J ends lost 2 bases and 4 bases respectively, with 8 bases between them. Germline CDR1 WNHNN, CDR2 SYGVQD (reference sequence). This CDR3 has 14 amino acids. CDR3 protein: CASSEVGGTGELFF. CDR3 coding DNA: TGCGCCAGCAGTGAGGTCGGGGGCACCGGGGAGCTGTTTTTT.

This chain joins TRBV11-2 and TRBJ2-7, with 9 bases lining up with TRBD1. Germline V CDR1 and CDR2: SGHAT, FQNNGV. The trim removed 4 bases at V and 3 bases at J, leaving 4 bases unmatched. This CDR3 contains 14 residues. Here the CDR3 reads CASSSLTGGYEQYV. The DNA of the CDR3 is TGTGCCAGCAGCTCCTTGACAGGGGGCTACGAGCAGTACGTC.